The present entry profiles one TCR beta chain with its context. It has no known antigen specificity. Nothing much larger sits one base from this clone, and base qualities are not available. The data were taken from a study of shared clonotypes between healthy human individuals (dated by TCRdb to 2020 to 2022). Some background on the complete study: The cohort comprised a couple of women and a few men aged 18 to 49 years. Per donor, three plates each were used for CD4 naive and CD4 memory, two for CD8 naive, and one for CD8 memory. To estimate repertoire size and how much clonotypes are shared between individuals, the study performed deep sequencing of blood TCR repertoires from a handful of healthy adults. Libraries were prepared and TCR repertoires were sequenced by different laboratories using diverse techniques, in order to increase sequencing depth and limit assay-specific biases. Between about 0.85 and 9.5 billion PBMCs per donor were obtained by leukapheresis. General findings and caveats noted by the study authors: Based on pairwise subsampling, the degree of clonotype sharing among donors was expected to be affected by sequencing depth. Compared with non-shared clonotypes, the clonotypes found in all four sorted-subset donors had higher generation probabilities. Because the study included only a small number of donors, the genetic and exposure-history diversity represented was limited. Naive subsets generally had larger estimated clonotype richness than memory subsets. Even with the large sequencing depth, rarefaction of the sorted-subset datasets indicated that sequencing was incomplete. Around 5% of naive CD4, 3.5% of naive CD8, 2.3% of memory CD4, and approximately 0.39% of memory CD8 clonotypes were shared across a few donors. Sampling was limited to blood, and TCR repertoires in tissue likely differ from TCR repertoires in blood.

The donors were healthy, HIV-negative adults with no recently reported acute infections or vaccinations. All donors were Caucasian adults living in Nashville, Tennessee, USA. CD4+ T cells were enriched by magnetic negative selection; naive cells were then positively selected on CD45RA, and the negative fraction formed the memory subset. Blood was obtained by leukapheresis, after which PBMCs were separated by Ficoll-Histopaque density gradient centrifugation and cryopreserved in liquid nitrogen vapor phase. Purity and quantity of every magnetically sorted T cell population were checked by analytical flow cytometry. Each sorted fraction had its genomic DNA isolated and then quantified by UV absorbance on a Nanodrop 2000c. Using the deep immunoSEQ assay, TCR CDR3 regions were amplified from genomic DNA by multiplex PCR. For each cell subset, the extracted genomic DNA was distributed evenly across all wells of several immunoSEQ 96-well plates, and each plate served as one replicate. For sorted subsets, around 200 ng genomic DNA, equal to some 28,000 T cell genomes, was loaded into each replicate PCR. Purified libraries were measured with a Qubit 3.0 fluorometer, size-checked on a Bioanalyzer 2100, and measured again with the KAPA Library Quantification kit. A separate single-read 150-cycle Illumina NextSeq 550 flow cell was used to sequence each immunoSEQ 96-well plate. Regarding the original processing steps: Because the immunoSEQ output held only junctional sequences and lacked quality scores, the filtering could not match the filtering applied to full-length reads. To assign V/J genes and CDR3, sequences were annotated using PyIR, a Python wrapper for IgBLAST v1.9, with IMGT germline references. Any read was removed if the V/J assignment was weak (E-value above 1e-6), the CDR3 was missing, or the read contained stop codons, out-of-frame junctions, or ambiguous translated residues. A V3J clonotype was defined by an identical inferred V gene, J gene, and CDR3 amino acid sequence. The percentage overlap between two repertoires was calculated by dividing the number of shared unique clonotypes by the size of the smaller repertoire. RTK rarefaction, the Chao1 estimator, and Recon v2.1 estimates of unobserved clonotypes were used to assess repertoire richness. Generation probabilities were computed with OLGA for all TCRbeta clonotypes obtained by the gDNA method from a handful of donors. TCRdb re-hosts the immuneACCESS table, in-frame sequences only. Its copies lack some clones; in the studies checked, an unresolved V gene accounts for under half of them, and the cause for the rest is not known. V and J calls and clone size are copied from that table; D and trimming were computed from the DNA. Counted in this sample were roughly 1 million clones; more than 75% of them appeared once. Approximately 0.52% of the sample is held by the ten biggest clonotypes.

V is shortened by 3 bases, J by 0 bases, and the region joining them spans 12 bases. The CDR1 and CDR2 encoded by the germline V gene are SGDLS and YYNGEE. The CDR3 holds 15 amino acids from the cysteine to the phenylalanine. The kept DNA is CDR3 alone, 45 bases in frame from the first base. Recombination joined TRBV9 with TRBJ1-2; TRBD1 is perhaps the D gene, given 5 matching bases. The sequenced sample was memory CD4+ T cells from PBMCs. Taken with the paper, the label for cell subset or site translates to: CD45RA-negative fraction. The clonotype originates from a man between 18 and 35 years old in good health. Some clones in this sample may be carry-over from other donors' samples. The bases read TGTGCCAGCAGCGGCCGGGACCGATCTAACTATGGCTACACCTTC. The encoded protein is CASSGRDRSNYGYTF.